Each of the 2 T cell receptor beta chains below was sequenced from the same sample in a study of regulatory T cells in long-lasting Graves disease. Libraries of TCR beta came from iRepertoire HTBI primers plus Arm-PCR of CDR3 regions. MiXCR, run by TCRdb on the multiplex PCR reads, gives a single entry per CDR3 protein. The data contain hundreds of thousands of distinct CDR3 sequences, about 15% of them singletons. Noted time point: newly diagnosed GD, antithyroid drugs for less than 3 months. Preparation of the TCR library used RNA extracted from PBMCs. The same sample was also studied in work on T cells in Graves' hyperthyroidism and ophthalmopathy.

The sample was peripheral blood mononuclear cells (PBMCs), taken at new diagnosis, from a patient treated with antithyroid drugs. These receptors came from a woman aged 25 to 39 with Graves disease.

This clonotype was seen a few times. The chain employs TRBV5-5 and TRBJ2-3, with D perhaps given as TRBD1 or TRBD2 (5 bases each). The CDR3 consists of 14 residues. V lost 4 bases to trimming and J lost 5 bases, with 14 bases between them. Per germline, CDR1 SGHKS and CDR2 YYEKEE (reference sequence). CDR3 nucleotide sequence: TGTGCCAGCAGCCGGGGACCAGCGGAAGATACGCAGTATTTT. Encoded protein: CASSRGPAEDTQYF.

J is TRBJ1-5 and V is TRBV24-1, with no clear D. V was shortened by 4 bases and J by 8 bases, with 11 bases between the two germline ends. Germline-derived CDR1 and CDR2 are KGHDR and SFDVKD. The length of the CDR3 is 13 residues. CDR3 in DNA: TGTGCCACCAGTGAGGCCCAAAGGGAGCCCCAGCATTTT. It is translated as CATSEAQREPQHF.